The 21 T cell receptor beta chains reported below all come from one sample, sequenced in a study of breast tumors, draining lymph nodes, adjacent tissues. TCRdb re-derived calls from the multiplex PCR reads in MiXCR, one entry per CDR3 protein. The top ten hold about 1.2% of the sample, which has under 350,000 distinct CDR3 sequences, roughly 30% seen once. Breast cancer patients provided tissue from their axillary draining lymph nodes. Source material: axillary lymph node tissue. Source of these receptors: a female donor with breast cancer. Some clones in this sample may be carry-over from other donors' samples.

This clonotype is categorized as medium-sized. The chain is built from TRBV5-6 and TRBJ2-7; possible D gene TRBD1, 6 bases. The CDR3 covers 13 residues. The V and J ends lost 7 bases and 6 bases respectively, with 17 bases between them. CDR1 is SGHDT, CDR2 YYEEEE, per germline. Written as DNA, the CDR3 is TGTGCCAGCGAAGGGGGAGAGGTTGCCGAGCAGTACTTC. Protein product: CASEGGEVAEQYF. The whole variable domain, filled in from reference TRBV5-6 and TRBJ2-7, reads DAGVTQSPTHLIKTRGQQVTLRCSPKSGHDTVSWYQQALGQGPQFIFQYYEEEERQRGNFPDRFSGHQFPNYSSELNVNALLLGDSALYLCASEGGEVAEQYFGPGTRLTVT.

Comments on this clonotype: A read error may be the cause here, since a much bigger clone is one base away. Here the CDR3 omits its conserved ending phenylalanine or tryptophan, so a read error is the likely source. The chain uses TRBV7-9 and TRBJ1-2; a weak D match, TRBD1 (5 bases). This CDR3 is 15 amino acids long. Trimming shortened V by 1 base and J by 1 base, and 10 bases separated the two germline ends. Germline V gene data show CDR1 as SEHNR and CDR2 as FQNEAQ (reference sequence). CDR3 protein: CASSLGGTFNYGYTL. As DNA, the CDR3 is TGTGCCAGCAGCTTAGGCGGGACTTTTAACTATGGCTACACCCTC.

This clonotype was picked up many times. The CDR3 DNA is TGTGCCAGTACGGCAGGACAGGGTCCCAATCAGCCCCAGCATTTT. Its protein is CASTAGQGPNQPQHF. The chain carries TRBV19 and TRBJ1-5; 8 bases are a match to TRBD1. This CDR3 spans 15 amino acids. V gave up 7 bases and J gave up 3 bases; unmatched junction bases: 8. Looked up from germline, CDR1 is LNHDA and CDR2 is SQIVND (reference sequence). Full variable domain (remainder filled in from reference TRBV19 and TRBJ1-5): DGGITQSPKYLFRKEGQNVTLSCEQNLNHDAMYWYRQDPGQGLRLIYYSQIVNDFQKGDIAEGYSVSREKKESFPLTVTSAQKNPTAFYLCASTAGQGPNQPQHFGDGTRLSIL.

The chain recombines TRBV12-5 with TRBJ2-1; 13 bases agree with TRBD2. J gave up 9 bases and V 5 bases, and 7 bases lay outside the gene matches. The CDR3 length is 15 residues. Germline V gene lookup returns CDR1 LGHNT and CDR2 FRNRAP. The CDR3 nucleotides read TGTGCTAGTGGTGCCAGGACTAGCGGGAGAGGTGAGCAGTTCTTC. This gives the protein CASGARTSGRGEQFF.

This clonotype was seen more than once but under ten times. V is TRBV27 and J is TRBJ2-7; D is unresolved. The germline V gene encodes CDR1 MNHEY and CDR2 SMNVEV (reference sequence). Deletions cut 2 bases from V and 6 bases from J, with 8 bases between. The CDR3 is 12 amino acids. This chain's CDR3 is CASSLQGVEQYF. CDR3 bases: TGTGCCAGCAGTTTACAAGGAGTCGAGCAGTACTTC.

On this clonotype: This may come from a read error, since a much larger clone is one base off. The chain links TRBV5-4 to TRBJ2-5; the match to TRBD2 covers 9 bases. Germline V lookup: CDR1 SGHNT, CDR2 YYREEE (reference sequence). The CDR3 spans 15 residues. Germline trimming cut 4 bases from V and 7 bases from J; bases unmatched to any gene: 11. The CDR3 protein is CASSPSSGSGRTQYF. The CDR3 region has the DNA TGTGCCAGCAGCCCCAGTAGCGGGAGTGGAAGGACCCAGTACTTC.

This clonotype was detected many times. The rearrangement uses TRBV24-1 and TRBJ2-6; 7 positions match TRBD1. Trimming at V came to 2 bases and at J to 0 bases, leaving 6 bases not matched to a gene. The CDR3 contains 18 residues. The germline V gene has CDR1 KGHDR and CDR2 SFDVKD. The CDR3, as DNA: TGTGCCACCAGTGATTCGGGACAGCCACCCTCTGGGGCCAACGTCCTGACTTTC. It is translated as CATSDSGQPPSGANVLTF.

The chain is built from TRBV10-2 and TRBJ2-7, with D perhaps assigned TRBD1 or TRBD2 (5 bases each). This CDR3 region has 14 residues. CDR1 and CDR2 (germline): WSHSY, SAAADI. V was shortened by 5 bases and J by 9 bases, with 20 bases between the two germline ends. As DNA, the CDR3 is TGCGCCAGCAGTCGCTCCGGGGCGATGGGTGGGCAGTACTTC. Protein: CASSRSGAMGGQYF.

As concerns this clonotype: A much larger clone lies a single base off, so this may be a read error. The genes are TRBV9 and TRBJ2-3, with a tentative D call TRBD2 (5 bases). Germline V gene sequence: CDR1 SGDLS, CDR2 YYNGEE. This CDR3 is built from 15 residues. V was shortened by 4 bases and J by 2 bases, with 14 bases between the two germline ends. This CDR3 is CASSTEWTDTDTQYF. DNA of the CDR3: TGTGCCAGCAGCACAGAATGGACTGACACAGATACGCAGTATTTT.

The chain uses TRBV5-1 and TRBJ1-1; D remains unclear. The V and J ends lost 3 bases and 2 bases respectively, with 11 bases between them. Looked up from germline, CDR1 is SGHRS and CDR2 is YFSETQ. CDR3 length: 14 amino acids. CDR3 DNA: TGCGCCAGCAGCTCTAGTTGGGGAAACACTGAAGCTTTCTTT. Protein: CASSSSWGNTEAFF.

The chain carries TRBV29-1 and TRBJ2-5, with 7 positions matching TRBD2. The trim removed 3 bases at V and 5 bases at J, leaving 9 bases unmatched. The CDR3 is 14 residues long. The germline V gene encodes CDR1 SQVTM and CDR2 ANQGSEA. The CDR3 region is CSVDREGIRETQYF. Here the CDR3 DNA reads TGCAGCGTTGATAGGGAGGGCATCAGGGAGACCCAGTACTTC.

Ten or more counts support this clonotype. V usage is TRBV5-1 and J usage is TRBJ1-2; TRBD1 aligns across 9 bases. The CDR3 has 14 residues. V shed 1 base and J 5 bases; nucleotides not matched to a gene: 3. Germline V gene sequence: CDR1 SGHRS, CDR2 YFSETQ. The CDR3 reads CASSLTGGEYGYTF. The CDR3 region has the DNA TGCGCCAGCAGCTTGACAGGGGGCGAGTATGGCTACACCTTC.

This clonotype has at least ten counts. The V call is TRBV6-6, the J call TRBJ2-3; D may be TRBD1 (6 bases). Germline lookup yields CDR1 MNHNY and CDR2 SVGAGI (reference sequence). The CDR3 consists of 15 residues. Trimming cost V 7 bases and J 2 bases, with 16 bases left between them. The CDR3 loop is CASKDSQTSTDTQYF. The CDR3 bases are TGTGCCAGCAAGGACAGCCAGACCTCCACAGATACGCAGTATTTT.

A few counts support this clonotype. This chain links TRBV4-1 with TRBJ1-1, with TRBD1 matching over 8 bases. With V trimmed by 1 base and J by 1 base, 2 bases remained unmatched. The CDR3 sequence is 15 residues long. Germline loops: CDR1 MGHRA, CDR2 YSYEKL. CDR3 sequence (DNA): TGCGCCAGCAGCCAAGTCGGACAGGGGAACACTGAAGCTTTCTTT. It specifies CASSQVGQGNTEAFF.

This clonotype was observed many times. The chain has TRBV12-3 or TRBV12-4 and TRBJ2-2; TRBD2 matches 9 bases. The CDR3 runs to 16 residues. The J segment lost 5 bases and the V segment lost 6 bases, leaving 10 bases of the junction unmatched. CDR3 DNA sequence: TGTGCCAGCAGCCCGAGGGGTAGCGGGAGTACCGGGGAGCTGTTTTTT. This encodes CASSPRGSGSTGELFF.

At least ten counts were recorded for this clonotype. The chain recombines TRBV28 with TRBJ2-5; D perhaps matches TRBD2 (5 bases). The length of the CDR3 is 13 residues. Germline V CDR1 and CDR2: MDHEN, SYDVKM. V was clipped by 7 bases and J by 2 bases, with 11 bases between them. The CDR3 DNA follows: TGTGCCAGCATTGGGGAGCCTCAAGAGACCCAGTACTTC. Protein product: CASIGEPQETQYF.

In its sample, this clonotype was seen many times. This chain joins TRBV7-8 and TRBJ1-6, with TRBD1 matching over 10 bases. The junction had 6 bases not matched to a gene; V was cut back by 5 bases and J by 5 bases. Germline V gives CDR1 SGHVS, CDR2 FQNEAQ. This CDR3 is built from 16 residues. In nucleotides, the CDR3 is TGTGCCAGCAGCGTGGACAGGGGGATGAATAATTCACCCCTCCACTTT. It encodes CASSVDRGMNNSPLHF. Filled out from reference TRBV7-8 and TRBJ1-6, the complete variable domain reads GAGVSQSPRYKVAKRGQDVALRCDPISGHVSLFWYQQALGQGPEFLTYFQNEAQLDKSGLPSDRFFAERPEGSVSTLKIQRTQQEDSAVYLCASSVDRGMNNSPLHFGNGTRLTVT.

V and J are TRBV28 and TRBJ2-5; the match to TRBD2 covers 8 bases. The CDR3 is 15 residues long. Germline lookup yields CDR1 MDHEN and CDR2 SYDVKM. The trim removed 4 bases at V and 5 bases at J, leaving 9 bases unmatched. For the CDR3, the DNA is TGTGCCAGCAGTTCGGGGGGAGCGGGAGCGGAGACCCAGTACTTC. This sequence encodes CASSSGGAGAETQYF.

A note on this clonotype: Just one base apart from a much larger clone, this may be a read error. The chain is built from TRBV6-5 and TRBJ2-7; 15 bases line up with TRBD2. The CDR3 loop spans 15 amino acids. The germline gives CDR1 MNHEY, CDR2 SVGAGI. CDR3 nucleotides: TGTGCCAGCAGTCACTCGGGGGGACTAGCGGGAGGGCAGTACTTC. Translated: CASSHSGGLAGGQYF.

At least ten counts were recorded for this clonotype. The CDR3 DNA is TGTGCCACCAGTGATTTTCCCCACAGTTATGGCTACACCTTC. Its translation: CATSDFPHSYGYTF. The V call is TRBV24-1, the J call TRBJ1-2; D gene unclear. V shed 1 base and J shed 5 bases, with 10 bases lying between them. The CDR3 covers 14 residues. In germline, CDR1 is KGHDR, CDR2 SFDVKD.

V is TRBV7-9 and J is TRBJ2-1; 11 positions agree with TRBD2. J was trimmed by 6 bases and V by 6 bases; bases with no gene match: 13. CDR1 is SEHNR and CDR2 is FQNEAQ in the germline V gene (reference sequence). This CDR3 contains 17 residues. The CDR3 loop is CASSLGSGRGIGNEQFF. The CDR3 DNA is TGTGCCAGCAGTTTGGGTAGCGGGAGGGGGATCGGCAATGAGCAGTTCTTC.